The clone carrying this T cell receptor beta chain was observed a handful of times. The sample originates from a study of cytomegalovirus exposure and HLA in healthy donors. The germline gives CDR1 SNHLY, CDR2 FYNNEI. The CDR3 loop spans 16 amino acids. Trimming removed 5 bases at V and 1 base at J, with 14 bases between. Primers: 60 Vbeta forward and 13 Jbeta reverse. Repertoires were generated with immunoSEQ multiplex PCR, while TCRdb's copy carries only in-frame clones and drops some. The sample records tens of thousands of clones, 78% being singletons. Sequenced material: PBMCs. This clonotype was obtained from a man aged 35 to 55 in good health and CMV-seronegative. V gene TRBV2 combines with J gene TRBJ1-4; D is perhaps TRBD1 (6 bases). CDR3 bases: TGTGCCAGCAGTATAATCAACAGGGTAACTAATGAAAAACTGTTTTTT. Amino acids: CASSIINRVTNEKLFF.